The 13 T cell receptor beta chains below come from one sample, sequenced in a study of naive and memory T cell subsets. Amplification of ligated cDNA took four PCR rounds with SP2 and nested alpha and beta constant primers. TCRdb redid the calling of the 5' RACE reads with MiXCR, one entry per CDR3 protein. The sample yields approximately 32,000 distinct CDR3 sequences, around 15% seen once. A UMI-containing oligonucleotide was joined by 3' ligation to the TCR cDNA template. These receptors were taken from a female donor in good health.

This clonotype rates as medium-sized. This chain connects TRBV20-1 to TRBJ2-4, with 7 bases fitting TRBD2. Trimming removed 3 bases from V and 0 bases from J; junction bases left unmatched: 5. Germline assignment: CDR1 DFQATT and CDR2 SNEGSKA (reference sequence). This CDR3 comprises 15 residues. As DNA, the CDR3 is TGCAGTGCTAGGGTGGCGGGGGAAGCCAAAAACATTCAGTACTTC. Translating gives CSARVAGEAKNIQYF.

This clonotype was seen a handful of times. The chain couples TRBV20-1 to TRBJ1-2; maybe TRBD1 (5 bases). V was trimmed by 4 bases and J by 4 bases, leaving 16 bases between them. This CDR3 has 14 residues. CDR1 is DFQATT, CDR2 SNEGSKA, per germline (reference sequence). CDR3 DNA: TGCAGTGCTACGACAGACGAATTATTCTATGGCTACACCTTC. Translating it yields CSATTDELFYGYTF.

This clonotype was seen ten or more times. V gene TRBV6-5 combines with J gene TRBJ2-7; D possibly corresponds to TRBD1 (6 bases). The V and J ends lost 6 bases and 9 bases respectively, with 15 bases between them. The CDR3 spans 12 residues. The germline CDR1 and CDR2 sequences are MNHEY and SVGAGI. The CDR3, as DNA: TGTGCCAGCAGCCAGGGACATGGGTGGCAGTACTTC. Encoded protein: CASSQGHGWQYF.

This clonotype was picked up a small number of times. This chain's CDR3 is CASSQSAFDGYTF. DNA of the CDR3: TGCGCCAGCAGCCAATCCGCATTCGATGGCTACACCTTC. The V and J genes are TRBV4-1 and TRBJ1-2; D is unresolved. V was pared by 2 bases and J by 6 bases, with 10 bases between. There are 13 residues in the CDR3. CDR1 is MGHRA, CDR2 YSYEKL, per germline.

In its sample, this clonotype was seen a few times. This chain uses TRBV5-1 with TRBJ2-7; TRBD1 is a possible D gene (5 bases). The CDR3 has 13 residues. Germline CDR1 SGHRS, CDR2 YFSETQ. V lost 0 bases and J 3 bases, leaving 7 bases between the germline ends. In DNA, the CDR3 is TGCGCCAGCAGCTTGGAGCAGGGCTACGAGCAGTACTTC. Amino acid sequence: CASSLEQGYEQYF. The full variable domain, completed using reference TRBV5-1 and TRBJ2-7, is KAGVTQTPRYLIKTRGQQVTLSCSPISGHRSVSWYQQTPGQGLQFLFEYFSETQRNKGNFPGRFSGRQFSNSRSEMNVSTLELGDSALYLCASSLEQGYEQYFGPGTRLTVT.

Many counts were recorded for this clonotype. The chain is built from TRBV6-1 and TRBJ2-3; TRBD2 aligns across 8 bases. Unmatched junction bases numbered 11, after V lost 0 bases and J lost 3 bases. This CDR3 region has 18 residues. Per the germline V gene, CDR1 is MNHNS and CDR2 is SASEGT. The CDR3 loop is CASSEAPGGGGGTDTQYF. The CDR3 coding sequence is TGTGCCAGCAGTGAAGCGCCTGGTGGCGGCGGGGGGACAGATACGCAGTATTTT.

This chain uses TRBV6-5 with TRBJ2-7; 11 bases are shared with TRBD2. This CDR3 is built from 14 residues. The trim removed 6 bases at V and 3 bases at J, leaving 4 bases unmatched. Germline V gene sequence: CDR1 MNHEY, CDR2 SVGAGI. DNA for the CDR3: TGTGCCAGCAGCCCCGGGACTAGCGGCTACGAGCAGTACTTC. Protein product: CASSPGTSGYEQYF.

This clonotype was detected many times. The V call is TRBV29-1, the J call TRBJ2-5; the D is unclear. Germline V gene data show CDR1 as SQVTM and CDR2 as ANQGSEA. V lost 4 bases to trimming and J lost 2 bases, with 5 bases between them. This CDR3 comprises 11 residues. CDR3 loop: CSVGQQETQYF. DNA for the CDR3: TGCAGCGTTGGACAACAAGAGACCCAGTACTTC. The complete variable domain, with remaining parts taken from reference TRBV29-1 and TRBJ2-5, reads SAVISQKPSRDICQRGTSLTIQCQVDSQVTMMFWYRQQPGQSLTLIATANQGSEATYESGFVIDKFPISRPNLTFSTLTVSNMSPEDSSIYLCSVGQQETQYFGPGTRLLVL.

This sequence joins TRBV29-1 and TRBJ2-4; D not certain. The CDR3 runs 12 residues. Trimming left V 5 bases short and J 2 bases short, with 7 bases between. Per germline, CDR1 SQVTM and CDR2 ANQGSEA. This CDR3 is CSVSQTKNIQYF. The CDR3 DNA reads TGCAGCGTTAGTCAGACCAAAAACATTCAGTACTTC.

This clonotype turned up a few times. This chain links TRBV5-1 with TRBJ1-1, with 7 bases lining up with TRBD1. CDR3 length equals 14 residues. Trimming took 2 bases from V and 4 from J; bases not matched to a gene: 5. CDR1 is SGHRS, CDR2 YFSETQ, per germline. CDR3 protein: CASSFRGGSTEAFF. CDR3 DNA: TGCGCCAGCAGCTTCAGGGGGGGAAGCACTGAAGCTTTCTTT.

This clonotype showed up many times. The V and J genes are TRBV27 and TRBJ2-7, with TRBD1 matching over 10 bases. V shed 6 bases, J shed 3 bases, and the junction held 2 bases outside the gene matches. CDR1 and CDR2 from the germline V gene are MNHEY and SMNVEV (reference sequence). CDR3 length: 13 amino acids. CDR3 region: CASRRTGGYEQYF. CDR3 nucleotides: TGTGCCAGCAGGAGGACAGGGGGCTACGAGCAGTACTTC.

The chain links TRBV5-1 to TRBJ1-2, with D unclear. The V end lost 0 bases, the J end lost 2 bases, and 8 bases lay between the germline ends. The CDR3 consists of 14 residues. The germline CDR1 and CDR2 sequences are SGHRS and YFSETQ. CDR3 bases: TGCGCCAGCAGCTTGGATTCACTGAACTATGGCTACACCTTC. It specifies CASSLDSLNYGYTF.

V usage is TRBV2 and J usage is TRBJ2-2; TRBD2 agrees at 8 bases. Trimming removed 1 base from V and 2 bases from J; junction bases left unmatched: 12. Germline assignment: CDR1 SNHLY and CDR2 FYNNEI. This CDR3 region has 19 residues. For the CDR3, the DNA is TGTGCCAGCAGTGAAGTGGGGACTAGTAAGACCGACAACACCGGGGAGCTGTTTTTT. Translated: CASSEVGTSKTDNTGELFF. Using reference TRBV2 and TRBJ2-2 for the parts outside the CDR3, the full variable domain is EPEVTQTPSHQVTQMGQEVILRCVPISNHLYFYWYRQILGQKVEFLVSFYNNEISEKSEIFDDQFSVERPDGSNFTLKIRSTKLEDSAMYFCASSEVGTSKTDNTGELFFGEGSRLTVL.